These T cell receptor beta chains were read from a single sample in a study of neoadjuvant anti-PD-1 for oral cavity cancer. The repertoire was sequenced with immunoSEQ multiplex PCR; TCRdb's copy has only in-frame clones and lacks some. The sample yields about 10,000 clones, under 75% seen once. Sample: tumor tissue, taken after nivolumab (anti-PD-1) treatment. The receptors originated from a person between 40 and 85 years old with oral cavity squamous cell carcinoma. CDR3s leave out the opening cysteine and the closing phenylalanine or tryptophan. Rows give clone size only sometimes, using once, few, many, or a class for an expanded clone.

j_gene: TRBJ2-2
abundance: .
v_gene: TRBV4-2
CDR3aa: ASSPSAGSNTGELF

j_gene: TRBJ2-7
abundance: .
v_gene: TRBV6-1
CDR3aa: ATLTGSYEQY

j_gene: TRBJ2-1
abundance: .
v_gene: TRBV7-2
CDR3aa: ASSLDGALNKQF

j_gene: TRBJ1-6
abundance: .
v_gene: TRBV27
CDR3aa: ASSFPGPNSPLH

j_gene: TRBJ1-1
abundance: .
v_gene: TRBV7-9
CDR3aa: ASSLDGTGNEAF

j_gene: TRBJ2-1
abundance: .
v_gene: TRBV5-1
CDR3aa: ASSLDLAGGPEQF

j_gene: TRBJ1-4
abundance: .
v_gene: TRBV2
CDR3aa: ASSESRRGINEKLF

j_gene: TRBJ2-5
abundance: .
v_gene: TRBV28
CDR3aa: ASRPRTGVETQY

j_gene: TRBJ1-1
abundance: .
v_gene: TRBV9
CDR3aa: ASSNWGATEAF

j_gene: TRBJ1-1
abundance: .
v_gene: TRBV5-5
CDR3aa: ASSPEGIPNTEAF

j_gene: TRBJ2-1
abundance: few
v_gene: TRBV7-9
CDR3aa: ASSLAGSSYNEQF

j_gene: TRBJ2-2
abundance: few
v_gene: TRBV7-8
CDR3aa: ASSLALGSFTGELF

j_gene: TRBJ2-2
abundance: .
v_gene: TRBV9
CDR3aa: ASSVWTGIRSGELF

j_gene: TRBJ1-1
abundance: .
v_gene: TRBV6-5
CDR3aa: ASRAGQLNTEAF

j_gene: TRBJ2-1
abundance: .
v_gene: TRBV5-4
CDR3aa: ASSSRDRGYFNEQF

j_gene: TRBJ2-5
abundance: .
v_gene: TRBV5-6
CDR3aa: ASSSRVSGTYQETQY

j_gene: TRBJ1-1
abundance: once
v_gene: TRBV11-2
CDR3aa: ASNAPGTGNVEAF

j_gene: TRBJ2-7
abundance: .
v_gene: TRBV6-1
CDR3aa: ASTLREAPYEQY

j_gene: TRBJ2-1
abundance: few
v_gene: TRBV7-9
CDR3aa: ASSRTSGSRNEQF

j_gene: TRBJ2-2
abundance: .
v_gene: TRBV6-1
CDR3aa: ASSVLSGNTGELF

j_gene: TRBJ1-2
abundance: .
v_gene: TRBV7-8
CDR3aa: ASSLGGGPYGYT

j_gene: TRBJ1-1
abundance: .
v_gene: TRBV30
CDR3aa: AWSWGQGHAF

j_gene: TRBJ2-3
abundance: few
v_gene: TRBV5-1
CDR3aa: ASSSGTSGTDTQY

j_gene: TRBJ2-7
abundance: .
v_gene: TRBV5-1
CDR3aa: ASSFRSSGTHEQY

j_gene: TRBJ1-1
abundance: .
v_gene: TRBV25-1
CDR3aa: ASSGRTGVGTEAF

j_gene: TRBJ2-2
abundance: .
v_gene: TRBV9
CDR3aa: ASSYYQGASTGELF

j_gene: TRBJ2-3
abundance: .
v_gene: TRBV10-3
CDR3aa: AISRAGPDTDTQY

j_gene: TRBJ1-1
abundance: few
v_gene: TRBV19
CDR3aa: ASSPLGSRNTEAF

j_gene: TRBJ1-3
abundance: few
v_gene: TRBV25-1
CDR3aa: ASSELGAGNTIY

j_gene: TRBJ1-6
abundance: few
v_gene: TRBV28
CDR3aa: ASSLFGSPLH

j_gene: TRBJ1-2
abundance: .
v_gene: TRBV5-3
CDR3aa: ARSLSANSNYGYT

j_gene: TRBJ1-2
abundance: .
v_gene: TRBV9
CDR3aa: ASSVARGYGYT

j_gene: TRBJ2-1
abundance: .
v_gene: TRBV9
CDR3aa: ASSASGTGVNEQF

j_gene: TRBJ1-5
abundance: few
v_gene: TRBV27
CDR3aa: ASSLRQGSNQPQH

j_gene: TRBJ2-1
abundance: few
v_gene: TRBV11-2
CDR3aa: ASSLGKSSSYNEQF

j_gene: TRBJ2-7
abundance: .
v_gene: TRBV4-1
CDR3aa: ASSQDDPGLAGAGYEQY

j_gene: TRBJ2-7
abundance: .
v_gene: TRBV7-2
CDR3aa: ASSLGAGGNEQY

j_gene: TRBJ2-3
abundance: .
v_gene: TRBV6-4
CDR3aa: ASSDNDFTDTQY

j_gene: TRBJ2-1
abundance: .
v_gene: TRBV29-1
CDR3aa: SAAHNEQF

j_gene: TRBJ2-2
abundance: once
v_gene: TRBV5-1
CDR3aa: ASSSRDRANGELF

j_gene: TRBJ2-1
abundance: .
v_gene: TRBV23-1
CDR3aa: ASTGEQF

j_gene: TRBJ2-7
abundance: .
v_gene: TRBV9
CDR3aa: ASSVGVGGPYEQY

j_gene: TRBJ2-3
abundance: .
v_gene: TRBV5-1
CDR3aa: ASSQTSGPTDTQY

j_gene: TRBJ2-2
abundance: .
v_gene: TRBV19
CDR3aa: ASSEGTGGGGELF

j_gene: TRBJ2-7
abundance: .
v_gene: TRBV9
CDR3aa: ASSVGGDIYYEQY

j_gene: TRBJ1-6
abundance: few
v_gene: TRBV30
CDR3aa: AWETGFDNSPLH

j_gene: TRBJ1-6
abundance: few
v_gene: TRBV5-4
CDR3aa: ASSRDSNSPLH

j_gene: TRBJ2-7
abundance: .
v_gene: TRBV19
CDR3aa: ASGPGTGNSEQY